The 9 T cell receptor beta chains in this list originate from one sample, sequenced in a study of PD-1 blockade in classical Hodgkin lymphoma. Described time point: cycle 4 day 1 (C4D1), after more than five weeks of nivolumab. Each of the patients experienced relapse following autologous stem cell transplantation, and their brentuximab vedotin exposure differed. Repertoires were generated with immunoSEQ multiplex PCR, while TCRdb's copy carries only in-frame clones and drops some. The profile shows approximately 38,000 clones, just over 75% of them singletons. The sample was peripheral blood mononuclear cells (PBMCs), taken before the fourth cycle of nivolumab. The receptors here all came from a human donor with classical Hodgkin lymphoma.

The chain recombines TRBV5-1 with TRBJ1-1; a weak D match, TRBD1 (5 bases). The CDR3 contains 16 residues. The V end lost 1 base, the J end lost 0 bases, and 13 bases lay between the germline ends. Germline lookup yields CDR1 SGHRS and CDR2 YFSETQ. CDR3 nucleotides: TGCGCCAGCAGCTTGTCCAGGGAGTATGTGAACACTGAAGCTTTCTTT. It translates to CASSLSREYVNTEAFF.

The rearrangement joins TRBV27 to TRBJ2-7; D possibly matches TRBD1 or TRBD2 (5 bases each). Germline CDR1 is MNHEY and CDR2 is SMNVEV (reference sequence). V dropped 0 bases and J dropped 0 bases, with 18 bases sitting between them. The CDR3 length is 18 residues. CDR3 bases: TGTGCCAGCAGTTTATCCCCCATTTGGGGGTTGGGCTCCTACGAGCAGTACTTC. Translating it yields CASSLSPIWGLGSYEQYF.

The CDR3 loop reads CASSRTLNTEAFF. The CDR3 DNA reads TGCGCCAGCAGCAGGACTCTGAACACTGAAGCTTTCTTT. V usage is TRBV5-1 and J usage is TRBJ1-1; D is unresolved. Germline V CDR1 and CDR2: SGHRS, YFSETQ. Trimming cost V 4 bases and J 0 bases, with 7 bases left between them. The CDR3 is 13 residues long. The whole variable domain, remainder taken from reference TRBV5-1 and TRBJ1-1, is KAGVTQTPRYLIKTRGQQVTLSCSPISGHRSVSWYQQTPGQGLQFLFEYFSETQRNKGNFPGRFSGRQFSNSRSEMNVSTLELGDSALYLCASSRTLNTEAFFGQGTRLTVV.

The chain employs TRBV11-2 and TRBJ2-7; 8 nucleotides align to TRBD1. The CDR3 is 15 residues long. From germline, CDR1 is SGHAT and CDR2 FQNNGV. The V gene end was trimmed by 1 base and the J gene end by 7 bases; junction bases not matched to a gene: 9. CDR3 in DNA: TGTGCCAGCAGCTTAGGTTCTGGACAGGGTCTAGAGCAGTACTTC. Protein product: CASSLGSGQGLEQYF.

This clone has just one count. The chain employs TRBV30 and TRBJ1-3; D ambiguous. The CDR3 totals 12 residues. The ends were cut back, 4 bases at V and 0 bases at J, with 4 bases in the middle. Germline values: CDR1 GTSNPN, CDR2 SVGIG (reference sequence). In nucleotides, the CDR3 is TGTGCCTGGAAAACCTCTGGAAACACCATATATTTT. It specifies CAWKTSGNTIYF.

The chain has TRBV27 and TRBJ2-7, with a possible D match to TRBD2 (7 bases). Trimming took 0 bases from V and 5 from J, leaving 17 bases between them. The CDR3 consists of 16 residues. The germline V gene has CDR1 MNHEY and CDR2 SMNVEV (reference sequence). Here the CDR3 reads CASSLSRGARFHEQYF. The CDR3 coding sequence is TGTGCCAGCAGTTTATCCCGGGGGGCGCGTTTCCACGAGCAGTACTTC.

This clone was recorded only once. The V gene is TRBV4-2, the J gene TRBJ1-4, with 8 bases lining up with TRBD1. CDR1 and CDR2 from the germline V gene are LGHNA and YNFKEQ. This CDR3 region has 15 residues. Germline trimming cut 0 bases from V and 8 bases from J; bases unmatched to any gene: 5. DNA of the CDR3: TGTGCCAGCAGCCAAGACAACAGGGGGTTGGAAAAACTGTTTTTT. It yields the protein CASSQDNRGLEKLFF.

A single count supports this clone. This chain connects TRBV10-3 to TRBJ2-1, with D unresolved. Trimming removed 3 bases from V and 0 bases from J, with 6 bases in between. The CDR3 consists of 14 residues. Germline-derived CDR1 and CDR2 are ENHRY and SYGVKD. For the CDR3, the DNA is TGTGCCATCAGTGAACGGAGCTCCTACAATGAGCAGTTCTTC. This translates into CAISERSSYNEQFF.

This sequence joins TRBV21-1 and TRBJ2-7; TRBD1, the D gene given by the table, was not confirmed from the DNA. TRBV21-1 is flagged as a pseudogene. This CDR3 comprises 13 residues. The DNA of the CDR3 is TGTGCCAGCAGCCGCCGGGACAGCTACGAGCAGTACTTC. Protein sequence: CASSRRDSYEQYF.